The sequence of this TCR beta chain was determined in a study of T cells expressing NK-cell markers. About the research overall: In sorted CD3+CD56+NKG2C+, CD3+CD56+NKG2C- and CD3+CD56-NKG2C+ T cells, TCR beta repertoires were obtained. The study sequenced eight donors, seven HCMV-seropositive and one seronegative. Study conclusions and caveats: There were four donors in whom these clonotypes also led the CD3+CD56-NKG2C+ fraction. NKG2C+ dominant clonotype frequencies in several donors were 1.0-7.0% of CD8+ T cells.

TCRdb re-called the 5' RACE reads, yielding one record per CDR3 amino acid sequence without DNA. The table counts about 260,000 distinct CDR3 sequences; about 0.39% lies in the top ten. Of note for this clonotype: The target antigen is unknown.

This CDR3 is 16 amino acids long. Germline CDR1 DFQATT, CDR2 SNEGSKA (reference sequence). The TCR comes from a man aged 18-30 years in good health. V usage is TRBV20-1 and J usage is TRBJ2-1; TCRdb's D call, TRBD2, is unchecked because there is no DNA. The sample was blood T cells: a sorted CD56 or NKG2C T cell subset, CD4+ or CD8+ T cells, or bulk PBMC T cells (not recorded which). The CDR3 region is CSASGTSGREMDEQFF.